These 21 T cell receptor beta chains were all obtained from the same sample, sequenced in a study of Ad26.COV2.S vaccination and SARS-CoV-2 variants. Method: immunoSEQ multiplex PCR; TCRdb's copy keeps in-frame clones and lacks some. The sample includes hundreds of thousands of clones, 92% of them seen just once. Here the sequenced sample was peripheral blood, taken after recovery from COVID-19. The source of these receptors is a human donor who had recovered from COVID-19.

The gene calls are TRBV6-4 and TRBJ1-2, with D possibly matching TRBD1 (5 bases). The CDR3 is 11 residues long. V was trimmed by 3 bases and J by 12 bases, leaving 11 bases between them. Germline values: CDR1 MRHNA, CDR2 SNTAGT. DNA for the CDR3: TGTGCCAGCAGTGAAGGGGCTAGGGACACCTTC. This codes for CASSEGARDTF.

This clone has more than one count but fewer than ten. CDR3 DNA: TGTGCCAGCAGTCAATCGACGAAGGCCTACGAGCAGTACTTC. It yields the protein CASSQSTKAYEQYF. The J gene is TRBJ2-7, the V gene TRBV6-2 or TRBV6-3; D not certain. The CDR3 contains 14 residues. V lost 5 bases to trimming and J lost 2 bases, with 13 bases between them. Germline CDR1 is MNHEY and CDR2 is SVGEGT.

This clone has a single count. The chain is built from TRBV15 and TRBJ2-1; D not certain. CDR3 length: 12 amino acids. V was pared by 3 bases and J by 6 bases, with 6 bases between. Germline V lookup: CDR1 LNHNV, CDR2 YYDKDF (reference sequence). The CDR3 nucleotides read TGTGCCACCAGCAGGGACCTCAATGAGCAGTTCTTC. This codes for CATSRDLNEQFF. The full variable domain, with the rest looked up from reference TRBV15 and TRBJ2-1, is DAMVIQNPRYQVTQFGKPVTLSCSQTLNHNVMYWYQQKSSQAPKLLFHYYDKDFNNEADTPDNFQSRRPNTSFCFLDIRSPGLGDTAMYLCATSRDLNEQFFGPGTRLTVL.

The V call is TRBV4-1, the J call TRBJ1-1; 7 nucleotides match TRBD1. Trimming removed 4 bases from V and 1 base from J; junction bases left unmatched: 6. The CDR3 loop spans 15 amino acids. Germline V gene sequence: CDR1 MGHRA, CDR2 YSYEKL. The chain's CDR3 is CASSRRDRENTEAFF. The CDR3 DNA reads TGCGCCAGCAGCCGAAGGGACAGAGAGAACACTGAAGCTTTCTTT.

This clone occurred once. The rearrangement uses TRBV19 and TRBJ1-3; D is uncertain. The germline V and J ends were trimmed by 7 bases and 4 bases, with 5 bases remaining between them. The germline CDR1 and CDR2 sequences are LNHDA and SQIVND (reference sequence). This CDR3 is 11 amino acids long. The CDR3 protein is CASKRGNTIYF. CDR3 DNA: TGTGCCAGTAAGAGGGGAAACACCATATATTTT.

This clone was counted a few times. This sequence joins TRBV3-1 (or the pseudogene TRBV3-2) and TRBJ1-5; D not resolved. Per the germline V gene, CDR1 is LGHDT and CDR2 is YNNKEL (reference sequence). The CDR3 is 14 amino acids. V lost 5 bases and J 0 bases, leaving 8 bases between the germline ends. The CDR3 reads CASSNLYSNQPQHF. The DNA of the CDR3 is TGTGCCAGCAGCAATTTGTATAGCAATCAGCCCCAGCATTTT.

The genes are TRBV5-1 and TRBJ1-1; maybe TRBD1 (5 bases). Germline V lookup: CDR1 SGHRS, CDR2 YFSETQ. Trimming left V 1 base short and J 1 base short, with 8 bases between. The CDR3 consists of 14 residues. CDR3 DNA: TGCGCCAGCAGCTTGTGGGGCGCGAACACTGAAGCTTTCTTT. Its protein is CASSLWGANTEAFF.

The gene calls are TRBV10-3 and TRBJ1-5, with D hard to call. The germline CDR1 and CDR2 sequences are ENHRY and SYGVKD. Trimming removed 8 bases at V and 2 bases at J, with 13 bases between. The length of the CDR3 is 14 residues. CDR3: CAIREGLGNQPQHF. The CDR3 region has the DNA TGTGCCATCCGAGAAGGGCTGGGCAATCAGCCCCAGCATTTT.

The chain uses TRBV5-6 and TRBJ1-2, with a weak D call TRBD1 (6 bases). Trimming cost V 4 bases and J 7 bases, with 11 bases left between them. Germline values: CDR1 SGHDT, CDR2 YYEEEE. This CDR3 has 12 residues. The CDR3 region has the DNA TGTGCCAGCAGCGTCCTCAGGGGTGGCTACACCTTC. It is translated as CASSVLRGGYTF.

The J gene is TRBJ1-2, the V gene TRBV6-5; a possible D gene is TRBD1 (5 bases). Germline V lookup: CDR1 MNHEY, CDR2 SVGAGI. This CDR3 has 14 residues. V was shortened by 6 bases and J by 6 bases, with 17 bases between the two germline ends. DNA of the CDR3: TGTGCCAGCAGAGCCCAGGGTTTGGGGAATGGCTACACCTTC. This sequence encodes CASRAQGLGNGYTF.

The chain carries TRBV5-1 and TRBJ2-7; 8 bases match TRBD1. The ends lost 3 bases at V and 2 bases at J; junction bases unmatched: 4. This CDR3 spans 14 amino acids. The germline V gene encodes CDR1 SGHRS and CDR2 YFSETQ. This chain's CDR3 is CASSSGTGPYEQYF. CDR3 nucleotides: TGCGCCAGCAGCTCCGGGACAGGCCCCTACGAGCAGTACTTC.

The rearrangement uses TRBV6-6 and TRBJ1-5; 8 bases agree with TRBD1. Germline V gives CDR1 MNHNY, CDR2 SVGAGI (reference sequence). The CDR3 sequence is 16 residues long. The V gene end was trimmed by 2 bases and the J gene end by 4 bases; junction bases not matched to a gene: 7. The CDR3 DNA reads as TGTGCCAGCAGTTACCCAGACAGGGGAGGAAATCAGCCCCAGCATTTT. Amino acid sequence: CASSYPDRGGNQPQHF.

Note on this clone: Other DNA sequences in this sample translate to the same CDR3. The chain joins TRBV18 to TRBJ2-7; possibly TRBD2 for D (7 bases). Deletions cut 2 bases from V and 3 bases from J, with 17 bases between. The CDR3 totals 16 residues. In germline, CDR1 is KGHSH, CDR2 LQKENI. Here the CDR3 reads CASSPVSGGLDYEQYF. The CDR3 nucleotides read TGTGCCAGCTCACCAGTTTCCGGGGGGCTCGACTACGAGCAGTACTTC.

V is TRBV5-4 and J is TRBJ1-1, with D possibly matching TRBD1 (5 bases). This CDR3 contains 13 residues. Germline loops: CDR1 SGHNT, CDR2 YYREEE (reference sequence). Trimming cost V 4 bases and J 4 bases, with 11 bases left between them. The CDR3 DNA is TGTGCCAGCAGCCCGGGAGGGGCCACTGAAGCTTTCTTT. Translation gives CASSPGGATEAFF.

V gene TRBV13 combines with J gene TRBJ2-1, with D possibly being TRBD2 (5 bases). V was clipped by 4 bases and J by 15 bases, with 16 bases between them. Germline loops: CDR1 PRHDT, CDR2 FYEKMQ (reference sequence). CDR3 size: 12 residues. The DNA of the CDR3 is TGTGCCAGCAGCTCCACTAGACGCCGGCTGTTCTTC. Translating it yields CASSSTRRRLFF.

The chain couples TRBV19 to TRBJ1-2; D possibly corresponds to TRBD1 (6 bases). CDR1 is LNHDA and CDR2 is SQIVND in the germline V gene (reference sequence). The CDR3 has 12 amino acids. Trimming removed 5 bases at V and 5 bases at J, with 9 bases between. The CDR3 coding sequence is TGTGCCAGTAGTTATACAGGGTATGGCTACACCTTC. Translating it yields CASSYTGYGYTF. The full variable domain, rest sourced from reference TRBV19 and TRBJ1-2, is DGGITQSPKYLFRKEGQNVTLSCEQNLNHDAMYWYRQDPGQGLRLIYYSQIVNDFQKGDIAEGYSVSREKKESFPLTVTSAQKNPTAFYLCASSYTGYGYTFGSGTRLTVV.

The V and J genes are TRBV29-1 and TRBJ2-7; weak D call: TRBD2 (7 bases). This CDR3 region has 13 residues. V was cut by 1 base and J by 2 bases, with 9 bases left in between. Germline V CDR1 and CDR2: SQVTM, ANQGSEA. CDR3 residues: CSVEGGGPYEQYF. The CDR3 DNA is TGCAGCGTTGAAGGGGGGGGCCCCTACGAGCAGTACTTC.

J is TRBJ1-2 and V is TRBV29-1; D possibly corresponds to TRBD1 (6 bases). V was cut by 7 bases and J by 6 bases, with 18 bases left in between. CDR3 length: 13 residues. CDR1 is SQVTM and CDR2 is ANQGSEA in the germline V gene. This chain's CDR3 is CSARDIPSDGYTF. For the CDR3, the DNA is TGCAGCGCTAGGGACATCCCGAGTGATGGCTACACCTTC.

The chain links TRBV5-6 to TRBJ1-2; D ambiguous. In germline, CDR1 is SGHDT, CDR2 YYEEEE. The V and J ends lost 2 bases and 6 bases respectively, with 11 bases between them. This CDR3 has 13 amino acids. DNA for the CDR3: TGTGCCAGCAGCTTCTCCGGGGTTGATGGCTACACCTTC. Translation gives CASSFSGVDGYTF.

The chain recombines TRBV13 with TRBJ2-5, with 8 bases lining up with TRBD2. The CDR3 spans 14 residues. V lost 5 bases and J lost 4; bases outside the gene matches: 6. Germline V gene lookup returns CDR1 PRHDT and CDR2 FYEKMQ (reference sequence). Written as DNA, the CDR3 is TGTGCCAGCAGCCCCGCGGGGGGCCGAGAGACCCAGTACTTC. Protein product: CASSPAGGRETQYF.

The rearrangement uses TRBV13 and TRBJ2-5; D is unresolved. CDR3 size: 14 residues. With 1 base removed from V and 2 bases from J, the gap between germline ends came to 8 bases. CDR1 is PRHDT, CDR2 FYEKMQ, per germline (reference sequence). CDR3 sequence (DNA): TGTGCCAGCAGCTTAGTAGGTTCTCAAGAGACCCAGTACTTC. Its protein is CASSLVGSQETQYF.